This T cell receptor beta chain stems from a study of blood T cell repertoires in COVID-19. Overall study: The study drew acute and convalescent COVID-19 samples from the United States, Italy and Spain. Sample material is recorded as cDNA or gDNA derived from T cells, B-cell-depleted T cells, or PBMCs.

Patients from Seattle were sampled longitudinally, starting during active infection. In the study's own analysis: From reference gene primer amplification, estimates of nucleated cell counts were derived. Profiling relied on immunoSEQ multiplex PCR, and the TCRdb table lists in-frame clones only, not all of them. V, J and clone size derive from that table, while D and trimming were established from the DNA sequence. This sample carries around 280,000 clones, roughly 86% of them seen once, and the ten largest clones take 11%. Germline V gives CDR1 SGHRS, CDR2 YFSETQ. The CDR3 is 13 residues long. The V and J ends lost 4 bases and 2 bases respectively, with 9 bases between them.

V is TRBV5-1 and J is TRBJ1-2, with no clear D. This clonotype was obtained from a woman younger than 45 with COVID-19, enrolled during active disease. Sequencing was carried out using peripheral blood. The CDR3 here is CASSPKENYGYTF. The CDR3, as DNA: TGCGCCAGCAGCCCCAAGGAGAACTATGGCTACACCTTC.